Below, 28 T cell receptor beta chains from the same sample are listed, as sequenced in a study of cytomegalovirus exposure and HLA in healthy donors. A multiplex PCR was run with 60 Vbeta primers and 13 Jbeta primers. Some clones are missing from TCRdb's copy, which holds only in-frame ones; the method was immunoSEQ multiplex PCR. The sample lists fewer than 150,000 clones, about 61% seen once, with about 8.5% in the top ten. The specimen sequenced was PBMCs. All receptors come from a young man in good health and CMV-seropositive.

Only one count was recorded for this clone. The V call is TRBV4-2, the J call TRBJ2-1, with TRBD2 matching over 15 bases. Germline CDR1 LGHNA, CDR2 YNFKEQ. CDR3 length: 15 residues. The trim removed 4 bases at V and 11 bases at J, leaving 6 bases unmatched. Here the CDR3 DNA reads TGTGCCAGCAGCCCCCGGACTAGCGGGGGGGCCCAGCAGTTCTTC. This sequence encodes CASSPRTSGGAQQFF.

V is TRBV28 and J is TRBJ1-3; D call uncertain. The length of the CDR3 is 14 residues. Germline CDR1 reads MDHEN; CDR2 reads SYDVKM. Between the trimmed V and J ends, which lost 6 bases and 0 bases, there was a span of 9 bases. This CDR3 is CASRAQSSGNTIYF. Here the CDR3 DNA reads TGTGCCAGCAGAGCACAGAGCTCTGGAAACACCATATATTTT.

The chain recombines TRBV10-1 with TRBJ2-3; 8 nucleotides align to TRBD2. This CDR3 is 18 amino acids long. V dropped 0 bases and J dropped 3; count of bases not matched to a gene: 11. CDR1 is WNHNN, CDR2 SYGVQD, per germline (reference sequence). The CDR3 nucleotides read TGCGCCAGCAGTGAGTCGACTCTGGCGGGGGGCCGTACAGATACGCAGTATTTT. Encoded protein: CASSESTLAGGRTDTQYF.

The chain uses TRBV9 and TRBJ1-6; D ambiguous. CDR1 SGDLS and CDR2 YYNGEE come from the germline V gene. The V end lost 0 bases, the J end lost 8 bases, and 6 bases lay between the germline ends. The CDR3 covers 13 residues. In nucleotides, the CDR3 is TGTGCCAGCAGCGTAGCCGGGGATTCACCCCTCCACTTT. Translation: CASSVAGDSPLHF.

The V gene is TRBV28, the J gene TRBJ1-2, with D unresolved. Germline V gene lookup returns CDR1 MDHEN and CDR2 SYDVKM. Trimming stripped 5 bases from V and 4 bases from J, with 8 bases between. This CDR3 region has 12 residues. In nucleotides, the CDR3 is TGTGCCAGCAGTCCGGTCGGCTATGGCTACACCTTC. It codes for CASSPVGYGYTF.

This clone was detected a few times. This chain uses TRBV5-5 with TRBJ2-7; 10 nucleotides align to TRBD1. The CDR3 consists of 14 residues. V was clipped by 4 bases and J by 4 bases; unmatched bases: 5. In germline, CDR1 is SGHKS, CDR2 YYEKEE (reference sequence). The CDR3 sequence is CASSLGQGVYEQYF. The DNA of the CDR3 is TGTGCCAGCAGCCTCGGACAGGGGGTATACGAGCAGTACTTC.

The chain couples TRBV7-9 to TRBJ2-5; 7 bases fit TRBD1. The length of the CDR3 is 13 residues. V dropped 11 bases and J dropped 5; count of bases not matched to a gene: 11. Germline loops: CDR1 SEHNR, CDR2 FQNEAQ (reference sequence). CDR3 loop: CAGSRGLGETQYF. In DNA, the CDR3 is TGTGCCGGATCAAGGGGGCTCGGGGAGACCCAGTACTTC.

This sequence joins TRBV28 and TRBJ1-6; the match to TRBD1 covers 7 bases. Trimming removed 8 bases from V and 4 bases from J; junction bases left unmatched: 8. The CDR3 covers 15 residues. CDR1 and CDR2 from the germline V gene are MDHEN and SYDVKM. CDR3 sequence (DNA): TGTGCCAGCGGCATGACAGGGTATTATAATTCACCCCTCCACTTT. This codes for CASGMTGYYNSPLHF. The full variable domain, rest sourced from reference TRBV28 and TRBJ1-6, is DVKVTQSSRYLVKRTGEKVFLECVQDMDHENMFWYRQDPGLGLRLIYFSYDVKMKEKGDIPEGYSVSREKKERFSLILESASTNQTSMYLCASGMTGYYNSPLHFGNGTRLTVT.

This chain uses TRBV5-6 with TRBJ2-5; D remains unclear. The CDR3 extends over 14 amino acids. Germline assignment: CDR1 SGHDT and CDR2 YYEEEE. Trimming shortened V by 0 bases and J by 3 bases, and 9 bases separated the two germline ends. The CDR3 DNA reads TGTGCCAGCAGCTTGGTAGAGGTCGAAGAGACCCAGTACTTC. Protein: CASSLVEVEETQYF. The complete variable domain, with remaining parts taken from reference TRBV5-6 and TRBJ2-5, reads DAGVTQSPTHLIKTRGQQVTLRCSPKSGHDTVSWYQQALGQGPQFIFQYYEEEERQRGNFPDRFSGHQFPNYSSELNVNALLLGDSALYLCASSLVEVEETQYFGPGTRLLVL.

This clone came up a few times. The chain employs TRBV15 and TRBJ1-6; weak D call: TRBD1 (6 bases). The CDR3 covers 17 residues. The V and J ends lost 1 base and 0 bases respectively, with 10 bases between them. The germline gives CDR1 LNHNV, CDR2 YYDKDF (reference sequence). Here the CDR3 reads CATSRAGGSSYNSPLHF. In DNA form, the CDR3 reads TGTGCCACCAGCAGAGCGGGGGGCTCCTCCTATAATTCACCCCTCCACTTT.

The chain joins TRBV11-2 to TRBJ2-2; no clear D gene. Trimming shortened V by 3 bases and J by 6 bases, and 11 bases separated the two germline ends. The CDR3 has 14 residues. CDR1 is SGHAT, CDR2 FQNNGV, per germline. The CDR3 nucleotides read TGTGCCAGCAGCTTTCTAGGATCGGCCGGGGAGCTGTTTTTT. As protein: CASSFLGSAGELFF.

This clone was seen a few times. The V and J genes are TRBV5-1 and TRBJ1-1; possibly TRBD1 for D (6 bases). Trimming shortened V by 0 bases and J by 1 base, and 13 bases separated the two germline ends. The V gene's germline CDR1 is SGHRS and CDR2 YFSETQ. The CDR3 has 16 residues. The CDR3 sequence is CASSLEPGGQNTEAFF. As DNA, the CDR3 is TGCGCCAGCAGCTTGGAACCGGGGGGGCAGAACACTGAAGCTTTCTTT.

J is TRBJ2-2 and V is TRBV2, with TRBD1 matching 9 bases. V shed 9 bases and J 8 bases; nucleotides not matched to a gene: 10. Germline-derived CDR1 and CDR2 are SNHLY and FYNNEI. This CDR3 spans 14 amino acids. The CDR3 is CASLWDRVIGELFF. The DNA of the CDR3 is TGTGCCAGTCTTTGGGACAGGGTGATTGGGGAGCTGTTTTTT.

CDR3 bases: TGCGCCAGCAGCGCCCTACTAGTAAGGGAGCAGTTCTTC. Translating it yields CASSALLVREQFF. The V call is TRBV5-1, the J call TRBJ2-1; D is perhaps TRBD2 (5 bases). Trimming took off 4 bases at V and 10 bases at J, with 15 bases between the two ends. Germline V CDR1 and CDR2: SGHRS, YFSETQ. CDR3 length equals 13 residues. The complete variable domain, with remaining parts taken from reference TRBV5-1 and TRBJ2-1, reads KAGVTQTPRYLIKTRGQQVTLSCSPISGHRSVSWYQQTPGQGLQFLFEYFSETQRNKGNFPGRFSGRQFSNSRSEMNVSTLELGDSALYLCASSALLVREQFFGPGTRLTVL.

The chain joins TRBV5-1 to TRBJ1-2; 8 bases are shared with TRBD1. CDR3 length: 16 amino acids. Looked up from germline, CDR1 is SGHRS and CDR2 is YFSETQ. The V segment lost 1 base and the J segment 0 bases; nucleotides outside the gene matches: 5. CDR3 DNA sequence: TGCGCCAGCAGCTTGCAGGGGGCGATAGCTAACTATGGCTACACCTTC. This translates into CASSLQGAIANYGYTF. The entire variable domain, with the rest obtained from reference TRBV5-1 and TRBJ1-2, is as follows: KAGVTQTPRYLIKTRGQQVTLSCSPISGHRSVSWYQQTPGQGLQFLFEYFSETQRNKGNFPGRFSGRQFSNSRSEMNVSTLELGDSALYLCASSLQGAIANYGYTFGSGTRLTVV.

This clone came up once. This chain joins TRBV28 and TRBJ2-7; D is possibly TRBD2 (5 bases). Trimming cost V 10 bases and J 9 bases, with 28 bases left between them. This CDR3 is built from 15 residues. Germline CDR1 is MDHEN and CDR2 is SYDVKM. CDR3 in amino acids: CATRSTPDPAAGQYV. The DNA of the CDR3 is TGTGCCACCAGGTCCACGCCGGACCCCGCTGCGGGGCAGTACGTC.

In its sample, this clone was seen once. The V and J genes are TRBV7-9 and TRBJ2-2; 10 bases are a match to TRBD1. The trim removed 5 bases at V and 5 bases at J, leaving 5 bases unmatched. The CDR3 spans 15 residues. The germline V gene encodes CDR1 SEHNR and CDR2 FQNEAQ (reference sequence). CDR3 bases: TGTGCCAGCAGCAAGCGGGACAGGGGTACCGGGGAGCTGTTTTTT. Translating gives CASSKRDRGTGELFF.

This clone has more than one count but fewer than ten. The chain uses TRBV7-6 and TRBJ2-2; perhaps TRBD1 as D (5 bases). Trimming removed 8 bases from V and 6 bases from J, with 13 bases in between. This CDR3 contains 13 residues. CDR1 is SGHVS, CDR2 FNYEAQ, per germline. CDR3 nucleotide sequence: TGTGCCAGCGCTGCCGCCAGGGCCGGGGAGCTGTTTTTT. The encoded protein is CASAAARAGELFF. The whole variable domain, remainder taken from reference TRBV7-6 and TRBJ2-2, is GAGVSQSPRYKVTKRGQDVALRCDPISGHVSLYWYRQALGQGPEFLTYFNYEAQQDKSGLPNDRFSAERPEGSISTLTIQRTEQRDSAMYRCASAAARAGELFFGEGSRLTVL.

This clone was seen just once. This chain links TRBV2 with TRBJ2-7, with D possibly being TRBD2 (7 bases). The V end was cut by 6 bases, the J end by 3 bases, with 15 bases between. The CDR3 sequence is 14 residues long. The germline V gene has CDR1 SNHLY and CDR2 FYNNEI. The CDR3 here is CASRPGGRDYEQYF. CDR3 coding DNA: TGTGCCAGCAGGCCCGGGGGGCGGGACTACGAGCAGTACTTC.

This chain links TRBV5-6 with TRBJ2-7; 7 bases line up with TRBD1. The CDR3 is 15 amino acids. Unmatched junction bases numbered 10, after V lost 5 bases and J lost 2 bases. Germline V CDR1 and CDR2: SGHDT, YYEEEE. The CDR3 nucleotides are TGTGCCAGCAGGAGGACAGGAAGCGATCCCTACGAGCAGTACTTC. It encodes CASRRTGSDPYEQYF.

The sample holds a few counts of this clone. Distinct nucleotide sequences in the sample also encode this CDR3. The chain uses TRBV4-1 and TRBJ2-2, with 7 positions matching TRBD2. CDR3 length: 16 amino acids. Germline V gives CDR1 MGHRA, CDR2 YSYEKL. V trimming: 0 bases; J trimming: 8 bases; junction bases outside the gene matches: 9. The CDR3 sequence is CASSQEPGLVRGELFF. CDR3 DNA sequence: TGCGCCAGCAGCCAAGAGCCCGGACTAGTGAGGGGGGAGCTGTTTTTT.

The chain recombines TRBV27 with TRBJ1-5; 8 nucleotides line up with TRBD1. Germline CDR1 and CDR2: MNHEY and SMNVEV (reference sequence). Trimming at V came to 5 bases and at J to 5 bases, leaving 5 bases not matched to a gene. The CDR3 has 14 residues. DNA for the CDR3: TGTGCCAGCAGTCCCGGGACAGGAGATCAGCCCCAGCATTTT. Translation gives CASSPGTGDQPQHF.

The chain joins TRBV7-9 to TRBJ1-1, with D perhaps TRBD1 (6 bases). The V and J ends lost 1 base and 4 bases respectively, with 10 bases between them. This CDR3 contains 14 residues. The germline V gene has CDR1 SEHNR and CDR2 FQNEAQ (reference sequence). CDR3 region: CASSLVGGPTEAFF. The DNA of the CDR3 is TGTGCCAGCAGCTTAGTAGGGGGTCCCACTGAAGCTTTCTTT.

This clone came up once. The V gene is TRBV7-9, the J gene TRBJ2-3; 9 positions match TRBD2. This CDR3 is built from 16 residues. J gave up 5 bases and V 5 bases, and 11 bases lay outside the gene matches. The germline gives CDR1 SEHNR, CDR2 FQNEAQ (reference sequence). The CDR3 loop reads CASSRRVPSGVDTQYF. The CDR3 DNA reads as TGTGCCAGCAGCAGAAGAGTCCCTAGCGGGGTAGATACGCAGTATTTT.

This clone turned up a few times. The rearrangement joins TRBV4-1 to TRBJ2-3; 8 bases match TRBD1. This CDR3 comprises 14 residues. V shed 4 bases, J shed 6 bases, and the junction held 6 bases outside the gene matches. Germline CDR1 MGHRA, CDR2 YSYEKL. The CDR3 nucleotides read TGCGCCAGCAGCCGAGACAGGGGTTCGGATACGCAGTATTTT. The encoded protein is CASSRDRGSDTQYF.

For the CDR3, the DNA is TGTGCCAGTAGTGTTTCGGAGAATCAGCCCCAGCATTTT. The encoded protein is CASSVSENQPQHF. The chain couples TRBV19 to TRBJ1-5; D not resolved. Trimming removed 5 bases from V and 4 bases from J, with 9 bases in between. Germline CDR1 reads LNHDA; CDR2 reads SQIVND (reference sequence). This CDR3 region has 13 residues.

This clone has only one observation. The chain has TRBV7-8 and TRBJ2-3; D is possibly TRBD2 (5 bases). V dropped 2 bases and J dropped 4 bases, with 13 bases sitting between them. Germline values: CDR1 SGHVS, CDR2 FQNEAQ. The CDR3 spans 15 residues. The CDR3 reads CASSLSEGLSDTQYF. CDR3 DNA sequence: TGTGCCAGCAGCTTATCCGAGGGCTTGTCAGATACGCAGTATTTT.

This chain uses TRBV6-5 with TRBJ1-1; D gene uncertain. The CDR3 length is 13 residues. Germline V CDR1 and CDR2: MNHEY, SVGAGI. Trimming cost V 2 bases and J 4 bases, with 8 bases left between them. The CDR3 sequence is CASSYGSGTEAFF. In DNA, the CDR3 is TGTGCCAGCAGTTACGGGTCGGGCACTGAAGCTTTCTTT.